These 22 T cell receptor beta chains were sequenced from one sample in a study of post-analysis software for immune sequencing data. Presence of unique molecular identifiers characterized the TCR beta cDNA libraries. From the PCR reads, TCRdb called clonotypes with MiXCR, one entry per CDR3 protein. The sample records about 820,000 distinct CDR3 sequences, approximately 53% being singletons. These receptors are not linked to any known antigen. Study-level points and caveats: Five TRBV segments occurring more often in patients than controls included TRBV5-6, TRBV5-1 and TRBV20-1.

Sequenced input: blood. The receptors here all came from a girl aged 10 to 17 with multiple sclerosis.

The V call is TRBV14, the J call TRBJ1-2, with D perhaps TRBD1 (6 bases). This CDR3 region has 15 residues. CDR1 SGHDN and CDR2 FVKESK come from the germline V gene. The V gene lost 4 bases and the J gene lost 2 bases, with 14 bases spanning the gap. In nucleotides, the CDR3 is TGTGCCAGCAGCCCAATTACAGGGACGAACTATGGCTACACCTTC. Its translation: CASSPITGTNYGYTF.

Of note for this clonotype: One junction end does not reproduce the germline sequence, and a read error may be involved. The chain couples TRBV12-3 or TRBV12-4 to TRBJ2-3, with 8 positions matching TRBD1. The CDR3 extends over 14 amino acids. The chain's CDR3 is CASSFGQGPDTQYF. CDR3 coding DNA: TGTGCCAGCAGTTTTGGACAGGGCCCAGATACACAGTATTTT.

This chain connects TRBV13 to TRBJ2-5; TRBD2 matches 7 bases. Germline V lookup: CDR1 PRHDT, CDR2 FYEKMQ (reference sequence). Trimming cost V 5 bases and J 11 bases; bases outside gene matches: 8. CDR3 size: 12 residues. The CDR3 DNA is TGTGCCAGCAGCCTTGTGGCGCGGGAGCAGTACTTC. Translating it yields CASSLVAREQYF.

This clonotype appeared a few times. This chain links TRBV20-1 with TRBJ2-4, with unresolved D. The V and J ends lost 3 bases and 0 bases respectively, with 9 bases between them. The CDR3 covers 14 residues. CDR1 and CDR2 (germline): DFQATT, SNEGSKA (reference sequence). The DNA for the CDR3 is TGCAGTGCTAGGCCCATTTTAGCCAAAAACATTCAGTACTTC. Translating gives CSARPILAKNIQYF.

The V and J genes are TRBV6-5 and TRBJ1-1; D is undetermined. Per germline, CDR1 MNHEY and CDR2 SVGAGI. The CDR3 runs to 11 residues. Between the trimmed V and J ends, which lost 6 bases and 5 bases, there was a span of 7 bases. CDR3 sequence reads: CASRTATEAFF. CDR3 bases: TGTGCCAGCAGAACAGCGACTGAAGCTTTCTTT.

This clonotype appeared a few times. CDR3 residues: CASSHATGKNYGYTF. The CDR3 DNA reads as TGCGCCAGCAGCCATGCGACAGGGAAGAACTATGGCTACACCTTC. The V and J genes are TRBV5-1 and TRBJ1-2; 7 bases map to TRBD1. V lost 4 bases, J lost 2 bases, and 8 bases stayed unmatched. CDR3 length: 15 amino acids. The germline CDR1 and CDR2 sequences are SGHRS and YFSETQ. Drawing the rest from reference TRBV5-1 and TRBJ1-2, the complete variable domain is KAGVTQTPRYLIKTRGQQVTLSCSPISGHRSVSWYQQTPGQGLQFLFEYFSETQRNKGNFPGRFSGRQFSNSRSEMNVSTLELGDSALYLCASSHATGKNYGYTFGSGTRLTVV.

The rearrangement joins TRBV5-6 to TRBJ1-6; 11 bases agree with TRBD1. The germline gives CDR1 SGHDT, CDR2 YYEEEE. The CDR3 is made up of 14 amino acids. Trimming cost V 3 bases and J 10 bases; bases outside gene matches: 3. The CDR3 region is CASSWGTGGSPLHF. CDR3 bases: TGTGCCAGCAGCTGGGGGACAGGGGGATCACCCCTCCACTTT.

Only a few counts were recorded for this clonotype. This sequence joins TRBV29-1 and TRBJ2-1; D may correspond to TRBD1 or TRBD2 (6 bases each). This CDR3 has 11 residues. Trimming shortened V by 5 bases and J by 8 bases, and 10 bases separated the two germline ends. Per germline, CDR1 SQVTM and CDR2 ANQGSEA. CDR3 loop: CSVRGRDEQFF. In DNA form, the CDR3 reads TGCAGCGTTCGGGGGCGGGATGAGCAGTTCTTC.

The rearrangement uses TRBV20-1 and TRBJ2-7, with D perhaps TRBD1 or TRBD2 (6 bases each). CDR1 DFQATT and CDR2 SNEGSKA come from the germline V gene (reference sequence). This CDR3 contains 17 residues. V was pared by 0 bases and J by 1 base, with 19 bases between. The CDR3 nucleotides are TGCAGTGCTAGAGACCCCCGGGTGGGCGGGACATCCTACGAGCAGTACTTC. Translating gives CSARDPRVGGTSYEQYF.

This CDR3 reads CASSFQGSRETQYF. The CDR3 DNA is TGTGCCAGCAGCTTTCAGGGGTCAAGAGAGACCCAGTACTTC. The genes are TRBV11-2 and TRBJ2-5, with D possibly TRBD1 on 6 matching bases. From germline, CDR1 is SGHAT and CDR2 FQNNGV. V lost 3 bases to trimming and J lost 4 bases, with 12 bases between them. The CDR3 spans 14 residues.

The V call is TRBV29-1, the J call TRBJ2-7; possibly TRBD1 or TRBD2 for D (5 bases each). V dropped 7 bases and J dropped 4 bases, with 17 bases sitting between them. The CDR3 sequence is 13 residues long. Germline values: CDR1 SQVTM, CDR2 ANQGSEA. CDR3 coding DNA: TGCAGCGGCCTCCCGGGACCGACTTACGAGCAGTACTTC. This sequence encodes CSGLPGPTYEQYF.

V usage is TRBV7-2 and J usage is TRBJ2-7; D is possibly TRBD2 (5 bases). TRBJ2-4 matches the DNA end more closely, so the J call is doubtful. CDR1 and CDR2 from the germline V gene are SGHTA and FQGNSA. This CDR3 spans 14 amino acids. The CDR3 loop is CASSPSPGRDIQYF. CDR3 DNA sequence: TGTGCCAGCAGCCCATCCCCCGGGCGGGACATTCAGTACTTC.

The chain couples TRBV5-1 to TRBJ2-1; D is undetermined. The CDR3 has 14 residues. Germline loops: CDR1 SGHRS, CDR2 YFSETQ. V lost 4 bases to trimming and J lost 5 bases, with 13 bases between them. The CDR3, as DNA: TGCGCCAGCAGCCCACCCCCAACAGACAATGAGCAGTTCTTC. It yields the protein CASSPPPTDNEQFF.

The chain links TRBV15 to TRBJ1-5; 7 positions match TRBD1. Germline CDR1 reads LNHNV; CDR2 reads YYDKDF (reference sequence). Losses at the gene ends were 1 base for V and 1 base for J; bases not matched to a gene: 10. The CDR3 runs 18 residues. CDR3 sequence reads: CATSRGKGTDLSNQPQHF. CDR3 in DNA: TGTGCCACCAGCAGAGGAAAGGGGACAGACCTGAGCAATCAGCCCCAGCATTTT.

The rearrangement links TRBV29-1 to TRBJ2-5; D tentatively fits TRBD1 or TRBD2 (6 bases each). The germline V gene has CDR1 SQVTM and CDR2 ANQGSEA. V lost 3 bases, J lost 7 bases, and 15 bases lay in between. This CDR3 region has 13 residues. The CDR3 is CSVDYGRGGTQYF. CDR3 coding DNA: TGCAGCGTTGACTACGGGAGAGGGGGGACCCAGTACTTC.

The table lists this clonotype with a few counts. The chain has TRBV20-1 and TRBJ2-3; D not resolved. The CDR3 sequence is 12 residues long. Germline V gene sequence: CDR1 DFQATT, CDR2 SNEGSKA (reference sequence). Trimming took 4 bases from V and 4 from J, leaving 9 bases between them. The CDR3, as DNA: TGCAGTGCTATCAGAGCCCCAGATACGCAGTATTTT. Protein: CSAIRAPDTQYF.

This clonotype was detected only a few times. The V call is TRBV5-5, the J call TRBJ2-1; a weak D match, TRBD1 (6 bases). The V gene's germline CDR1 is SGHKS and CDR2 YYEKEE (reference sequence). V lost 3 bases and J 4 bases, leaving 17 bases between the germline ends. CDR3 length: 16 residues. The CDR3 DNA sequence: TGTGCCAGCAGCTCTGTTCATGGGGGCGGGTACAATGAGCAGTTCTTC. Its translation is CASSSVHGGGYNEQFF.

Here the CDR3 DNA reads TGCAGTGCTAGTGTTTCCTCGGGGTGGCAGTTCTTC. Protein: CSASVSSGWQFF. The J gene is TRBJ2-1, the V gene TRBV20-1, with a weak D call TRBD2 (5 bases). V was trimmed by 3 bases and J by 12 bases, leaving 15 bases between them. The germline V gene has CDR1 DFQATT and CDR2 SNEGSKA (reference sequence). There are 12 residues in the CDR3.

The sample holds a few counts of this clonotype. The chain is built from TRBV29-1 and TRBJ1-2; TRBD1 matches at 8 bases. V trimming: 4 bases; J trimming: 4 bases; junction bases outside the gene matches: 5. The germline CDR1 and CDR2 sequences are SQVTM and ANQGSEA. This CDR3 spans 13 amino acids. CDR3: CSVGGQGGYGYTF. The CDR3 DNA is TGCAGCGTTGGAGGACAGGGAGGCTATGGCTACACCTTC.

Regarding this clonotype: Its ends do not fully match the called genes, so a read error is possible. The chain has TRBV20-1 and TRBJ2-4; D is possibly TRBD1 or TRBD2 (5 bases each). CDR1 is DFQATT, CDR2 SNEGSKA, per germline (reference sequence). There are 13 residues in the CDR3. The CDR3 is CGARDLGADIQYF. CDR3 bases: TGCGGTGCTAGAGATCTCGGGGCGGACATTCAGTACTTC.

This clonotype was detected once. The CDR3 coding sequence is TGCAGTGTCCAAGGGCAGGGGAGAAATCAGCCCCAGCATTTT. Its translation is CSVQGQGRNQPQHF. The rearrangement links TRBV20-1 to TRBJ1-5, with D possibly TRBD1 on 6 matching bases. This CDR3 contains 14 residues. From germline, CDR1 is DFQATT and CDR2 SNEGSKA (reference sequence). Trimming removed 7 bases from V and 4 bases from J, with 17 bases in between.

The rearrangement uses TRBV28 and TRBJ2-1; D perhaps matches TRBD1 (7 bases). This CDR3 spans 17 amino acids. V was shortened by 6 bases and J by 5 bases, with 23 bases between the two germline ends. Germline lookup yields CDR1 MDHEN and CDR2 SYDVKM. The CDR3 spells CASSRRLRGWGDNEQFF. The CDR3 region has the DNA TGTGCCAGCAGCCGCCGACTCAGGGGGTGGGGGGACAATGAGCAGTTCTTC. Complete variable domain (other parts from reference TRBV28 and TRBJ2-1): DVKVTQSSRYLVKRTGEKVFLECVQDMDHENMFWYRQDPGLGLRLIYFSYDVKMKEKGDIPEGYSVSREKKERFSLILESASTNQTSMYLCASSRRLRGWGDNEQFFGPGTRLTVL.